This T cell receptor (beta chain) was captured in a study of cytomegalovirus exposure and HLA in healthy donors. Study-level points and caveats: The majority of CMV-associated TCR beta chains were reported as apparently HLA-restricted in a later analysis.

60 Vbeta and 13 Jbeta primers were used in PCR. Assay used: immunoSEQ multiplex PCR; TCRdb lists only in-frame clones, some missing. The sample holds fewer than 200,000 clones, 65% to 70% seen once. In this sample, this clone turned up a few times. Its antigen is unidentified. The CDR3 runs to 16 residues. The germline CDR1 and CDR2 sequences are SGHVS and FQNEAQ. The V and J ends lost 1 base and 7 bases respectively, with 17 bases between them. The rearrangement uses TRBV7-8 and TRBJ1-5, with D tentatively TRBD1 (5 bases). Specimen: PBMCs. This sequence was found in a woman between 18 and 30 years old in good health and CMV-seropositive. The CDR3 bases are TGTGCCAGCAGCTTAGTGCCAGGGAGGATGGACCAGCCCCAGCATTTT. It specifies CASSLVPGRMDQPQHF.